This is a list of T cell receptor beta chains from one sample in a study of blood T cell repertoires in COVID-19. Profiled with immunoSEQ multiplex PCR; TCRdb holds only in-frame clones, not every one. Among about 370,000 clones, 89% were seen once, and the ten largest hold less than 3.5%. Material for sequencing was peripheral blood. The origin of the receptors is a woman in her twenties or thirties with COVID-19, enrolled during active disease. CDR3s include the opening cysteine and the closing phenylalanine or tryptophan. The D gene is left open where the match is weak. For some rows the clone size is stated as once, few or many, or as a class when expanded; others skip it.

CASSQLGRYEQYF TGTGCCAGCAGCCAACTTGGCCGCTACGAGCAGTACTTC TRBJ2-7 - many TRBV3-1/TRBV3-2
CASSDLTSGGNNEQFF TGTGCCAGCAGCGACCTGACTAGCGGGGGGAACAATGAGCAGTTCTTC TRBJ2-1 TRBD2 - TRBV11-2
CASSLGATVNEKLFF TGCGCCAGCAGCTTGGGGGCAACGGTTAATGAAAAACTGTTTTTT TRBJ1-4 - - TRBV5-1
CASSHRGTNTGELFF TGTGCCAGCAGCCACCGGGGGACGAACACCGGGGAGCTGTTTTTT TRBJ2-2 - many TRBV9
CASSYTGEGNQPQHF TGTGCCAGCAGCTATACAGGGGAGGGCAATCAGCCCCAGCATTTT TRBJ1-5 TRBD1 - TRBV5-4
CASSFATGNGYTF TGTGCCAGCAGCTTCGCGACAGGGAATGGCTACACCTTC TRBJ1-2 TRBD1 - TRBV11-2
CASNGGGAGGPRSNIQYF TGTGCCAGTAACGGGGGTGGAGCGGGAGGGCCGAGGTCGAACATTCAGTACTTC TRBJ2-4 TRBD2 - TRBV19
CASSQGRGSKNIQYF TGTGCCAGCAGCCAAGGAAGAGGCAGCAAAAACATTCAGTACTTC TRBJ2-4 - once TRBV3-1/TRBV3-2
CASSETGLAGDTQYF TGTGCCAGCAGTGAAACCGGGCTAGCTGGCGATACGCAGTATTTT TRBJ2-3 - - TRBV25-1
CSVWGREAFF TGCAGTGTGTGGGGGCGGGAAGCTTTCTTT TRBJ1-1 - few TRBV20-1
CASSPGGSPGYGYTF TGTGCCAGCTCACCGGGAGGGAGCCCGGGGTATGGCTACACCTTC TRBJ1-2 - once TRBV18
CASRRQALQPQHF TGTGCCAGCAGACGACAGGCCTTGCAGCCCCAGCATTTT TRBJ1-5 - few TRBV2
CASSREGRGYRVTDTQYF TGCGCCAGCAGCCGGGAAGGGCGTGGGTACAGGGTTACAGATACGCAGTATTTT TRBJ2-3 - - TRBV4-3
CASSLGTGYEQYF TGTGCCAGCAGTTTAGGAACAGGTTACGAGCAGTACTTC TRBJ2-7 - - TRBV27
CASSEVSSGFQETQYF TGTGCCAGCAGTGAAGTTTCTAGCGGTTTCCAAGAGACCCAGTACTTC TRBJ2-5 TRBD2 - TRBV2
CASRGGPTGVEETQYF TGTGCCAGCAGGGGAGGACCGACAGGGGTTGAAGAGACCCAGTACTTC TRBJ2-5 TRBD1 - TRBV28
CASSPTGTNEKLFF TGTGCCAGTAGCCCTACAGGGACTAATGAAAAACTGTTTTTT TRBJ1-4 - - TRBV19
CASSRQGNEQFF TGTGCCAGCAGTAGGCAGGGGAATGAGCAGTTCTTC TRBJ2-1 - - TRBV6-5
CASSYGPRDRGDGNYGYTF TGTGCCAGCAGTTACGGTCCCCGGGACAGGGGGGATGGGAACTATGGCTACACCTTC TRBJ1-2 TRBD1 - TRBV6-2/TRBV6-3
CASSLAGQGVVNGELFF TGTGCCAGCAGCTTGGCAGGACAGGGGGTAGTAAACGGGGAGCTGTTTTTT TRBJ2-2 TRBD1 - TRBV5-5
CASSLVAGNYNEQFF TGTGCCAGCAGCTTAGTGGCGGGGAACTACAATGAGCAGTTCTTC TRBJ2-1 - - TRBV5-4
CASRQASSYNEQFF TGTGCCAGCAGACAGGCGAGCTCCTACAATGAGCAGTTCTTC TRBJ2-1 - - TRBV3-1/TRBV3-2
CASGLERGRGYTF TGTGCCAGCGGTCTGGAGCGAGGGAGAGGCTACACCTTC TRBJ1-2 - - TRBV5-5
CASSPGQGLNYGYTF TGCGCCAGCAGCCCGGGACAGGGCTTGAACTATGGCTACACCTTC TRBJ1-2 TRBD1 - TRBV5-1
CASSPLTGADQPQHF TGTGCCAGCTCGCCTCTCACAGGGGCGGATCAGCCCCAGCATTTT TRBJ1-5 TRBD1 few TRBV18
CSASLIRQGETWDIQYF TGCAGTGCTAGTTTGATCCGGCAGGGTGAAACCTGGGACATTCAGTACTTC TRBJ2-4 - - TRBV20-1
CASSPKAGQGGTGELFF TGTGCCAGCAGCCCTAAGGCGGGACAGGGTGGCACCGGGGAGCTGTTTTTT TRBJ2-2 TRBD1 - TRBV7-9
CASSQADRGNSPLHF TGTGCCAGCAGCCAAGCGGACAGGGGCAATTCACCCCTCCACTTT TRBJ1-6 TRBD1 once TRBV3-1/TRBV3-2
CASSLLGRGSSQDIQYF TGTGCCAGCAGTCTACTTGGGCGGGGGTCTAGCCAGGACATTCAGTACTTC TRBJ2-4 TRBD2 - TRBV27
CASSPLREGGASQFF TGTGCCAGCAGCCCCCTAAGGGAGGGGGGGGCGTCGCAGTTCTTC TRBJ2-1 - - TRBV3-1/TRBV3-2
CASSVGTLATGELFF TGTGCCAGCAGCGTAGGGACCCTAGCCACCGGGGAGCTGTTTTTT TRBJ2-2 - once TRBV9
CASSLVLSGSGNEQFF TGCGCCAGCAGCTTGGTCCTGAGCGGGAGTGGCAATGAGCAGTTCTTC TRBJ2-1 TRBD2 - TRBV5-1
CASSPADSLNTGELFF TGCGCCAGCAGTCCTGCCGACAGTCTGAACACCGGGGAGCTGTTTTTT TRBJ2-2 - - TRBV5-1
CSVEGPYNEQFF TGCAGCGTGGAGGGACCCTACAATGAGCAGTTCTTC TRBJ2-1 - - TRBV29-1
CASSQGLNSPLHF TGTGCCAGCAGCCAAGGCCTAAATTCACCCCTCCACTTT TRBJ1-6 - - TRBV3-1/TRBV3-2
CASSLRGRRTIPSGANVLTF TGTGCCAGCAGCTTGAGGGGGCGCCGAACGATCCCTTCTGGGGCCAACGTCCTGACTTTC TRBJ2-6 TRBD1 - TRBV11-3
CSVEDGRGAKNIQYF TGCAGCGTTGAAGACGGGAGGGGGGCCAAAAACATTCAGTACTTC TRBJ2-4 TRBD2 - TRBV29-1
CASSSLAGEHYTF TGTGCCAGCAGTTCCTTGGCGGGTGAACACTACACCTTC TRBJ1-2 - - TRBV6-2/TRBV6-3
CAQGGISYNEQFF TGTGCCCAGGGGGGAATCTCCTACAATGAGCAGTTCTTC TRBJ2-1 - - TRBV5-4
CASSFLFMVPRYTF TGTGCCAGCAGCTTTCTATTTATGGTTCCCAGGTACACCTTC TRBJ1-2 - - TRBV7-2
CATRGQNTGELFF TGTGCCACCCGGGGACAGAACACCGGGGAGCTGTTTTTT TRBJ2-2 - - TRBV24-1
CASSLRGSSYNEQFF TGTGCCAGCAGTTTAAGGGGTAGCTCCTACAATGAGCAGTTCTTC TRBJ2-1 - - TRBV27
CSVEWTSGGSMSTDTQYF TGCAGCGTTGAGTGGACTAGCGGGGGGTCTATGTCCACAGATACGCAGTATTTT TRBJ2-3 TRBD2 - TRBV29-1
CSASSPETSGGYTF TGCAGTGCTAGTTCTCCAGAAACCTCTGGTGGCTACACCTTC TRBJ1-2 - few TRBV20-1
CASSPGASRVYGYTF TGTGCCAGCAGCCCCGGAGCAAGTCGGGTCTATGGCTACACCTTC TRBJ1-2 - - TRBV7-9
CASSLEERTPETQYF TGCGCCAGCAGCTTGGAGGAGCGCACCCCAGAGACCCAGTACTTC TRBJ2-5 - - TRBV5-1
CASSTTSGGADTQYF TGTGCCAGCAGCACTACTAGCGGGGGGGCTGATACGCAGTATTTT TRBJ2-3 TRBD2 few TRBV5-4
CASSLAGGAYEQYF TGTGCCAGCAGCTTGGCAGGAGGGGCCTACGAGCAGTACTTC TRBJ2-7 - - TRBV7-2
CASSPPFKLQGASTEAFF TGTGCCAGCAGCCCGCCCTTTAAATTACAGGGGGCGAGTACTGAAGCTTTCTTT TRBJ1-1 TRBD1 - TRBV7-9
CASSPGGSSSEQYF TGTGCCAGCAGCCCAGGGGGCTCCTCCTCTGAGCAGTACTTC TRBJ2-7 TRBD1 - TRBV28
CASSQGGTGPGELFF TGTGCCAGCAGCCAAGGGGGGACAGGTCCCGGGGAGCTGTTTTTT TRBJ2-2 TRBD1 - TRBV3-1/TRBV3-2
CASSPRGGANQPQHF TGTGCCAGCAGCCCCCGGGGCGGGGCGAATCAGCCCCAGCATTTT TRBJ1-5 - once TRBV7-9
CSASRGGVGETQYF TGCAGTGCTAGTAGGGGTGGTGTGGGGGAGACCCAGTACTTC TRBJ2-5 - - TRBV20-1
CASSLGTRTDGPGGYTF TGCGCCAGCAGCTTGGGGACTCGGACAGATGGCCCGGGGGGCTACACCTTC TRBJ1-2 - - TRBV5-1